One sample yielded the 23 T cell receptor beta chains listed below, sequenced in a study of blood T cell repertoires in COVID-19. The repertoire was sequenced with immunoSEQ multiplex PCR; TCRdb's copy has only in-frame clones and lacks some. The repertoire holds approximately 220,000 clones, with 89% as singletons. Sample: PBMCs or T cells enriched from blood (not recorded which). Receptors were obtained from a woman in her twenties or thirties with acute COVID-19.

Comments on this clone: A junction boundary mismatches the germline segment, possibly from a read error. CDR3 protein: CARSLGEGGGREAFF. The CDR3 DNA sequence: TGTGCCCGCAGCCTGGGGGAGGGAGGGGGAAGAGAAGCTTTCTTT. The gene calls are TRBV5-6 and TRBJ1-1; tentatively, D is TRBD1 (6 bases). The CDR3 runs to 15 residues. From germline, CDR1 is SGHDT and CDR2 YYEEEE.

The chain uses TRBV6-4 and TRBJ2-2, with 8 bases matching TRBD1. V lost 2 bases, J lost 5 bases, and 4 bases stayed unmatched. This CDR3 is 15 amino acids long. Germline V gene lookup returns CDR1 MRHNA and CDR2 SNTAGT. As DNA, the CDR3 is TGTGCCAGCAGTGACACGGACAGGGAAACCGGGGAGCTGTTTTTT. Translation: CASSDTDRETGELFF.

The chain links TRBV2 to TRBJ2-3; weak D call: TRBD1 (5 bases). Trimming took 4 bases from V and 3 from J, leaving 5 bases between them. CDR1 and CDR2 from the germline V gene are SNHLY and FYNNEI. The CDR3 contains 12 residues. CDR3 protein: CASSGQTDTQYF. The DNA of the CDR3 is TGTGCCAGCAGTGGACAGACAGATACGCAGTATTTT.

CDR3 protein: CASSQDRQVTTYEQYF. The DNA for the CDR3 is TGTGCCAGCAGCCAAGATAGGCAGGTTACAACCTACGAGCAGTACTTC. V usage is TRBV4-2 and J usage is TRBJ2-7; D is ambiguous. The germline V gene has CDR1 LGHNA and CDR2 YNFKEQ. The ends were cut back, 0 bases at V and 2 bases at J, with 14 bases in the middle. The CDR3 sequence is 16 residues long.

The genes are TRBV10-3 and TRBJ1-2; 10 bases are a match to TRBD1. Germline V gene sequence: CDR1 ENHRY, CDR2 SYGVKD. Unmatched junction bases numbered 14, after V lost 8 bases and J lost 8 bases. This CDR3 spans 15 amino acids. As DNA, the CDR3 is TGTGCCATCGCGGAGGCCGGGACAGGGGTTTTGGGCTACACCTTC. This gives the protein CAIAEAGTGVLGYTF.

The chain combines TRBV28 with TRBJ1-3; TRBD1 matches 7 bases. The CDR3 consists of 16 residues. Germline values: CDR1 MDHEN, CDR2 SYDVKM. The J segment lost 0 bases and the V segment lost 4 bases, leaving 6 bases of the junction unmatched. CDR3 region: CASSYRGRDSGNTIYF. The CDR3 DNA reads TGTGCCAGCAGTTACAGGGGCCGCGACTCTGGAAACACCATATATTTT. Full variable domain (rest looked up from reference TRBV28 and TRBJ1-3): DVKVTQSSRYLVKRTGEKVFLECVQDMDHENMFWYRQDPGLGLRLIYFSYDVKMKEKGDIPEGYSVSREKKERFSLILESASTNQTSMYLCASSYRGRDSGNTIYFGEGSWLTVV.

The chain couples TRBV18 to TRBJ2-6; 9 bases are a match to TRBD1. Germline CDR1 KGHSH, CDR2 LQKENI. V was clipped by 0 bases and J by 2 bases; unmatched bases: 5. The CDR3 totals 18 residues. CDR3 sequence (DNA): TGTGCCAGCTCACCACCCCCCTGGACAGGGGCTGGGGCCAACGTCCTGACTTTC. As protein: CASSPPPWTGAGANVLTF.

The chain is built from TRBV10-1 and TRBJ1-3; TRBD1 matches at 7 bases. This CDR3 comprises 14 residues. The V segment lost 6 bases and the J segment 2 bases; nucleotides outside the gene matches: 4. Germline loops: CDR1 WNHNN, CDR2 SYGVQD (reference sequence). CDR3 DNA sequence: TGCGCCAGCAGCTCCGACAGGGCTGGAAACACCATATATTTT. Protein product: CASSSDRAGNTIYF.

As to this clone: The sample has other DNA sequences that encode this CDR3 too. The chain uses TRBV18 and TRBJ2-7; D is perhaps TRBD2 (5 bases). The CDR3 runs 13 residues. Germline-derived CDR1 and CDR2 are KGHSH and LQKENI. V shed 2 bases and J shed 0 bases, with 5 bases lying between them. The CDR3 region is CASSPGSSYEQYF. DNA for the CDR3: TGTGCCAGCTCACCAGGGAGCTCCTACGAGCAGTACTTC.

The chain uses TRBV4-1 and TRBJ2-3; 8 nucleotides line up with TRBD2. V lost 4 bases and J lost 1; bases outside the gene matches: 7. The germline CDR1 and CDR2 sequences are MGHRA and YSYEKL. This CDR3 is 16 amino acids long. The CDR3 DNA reads TGCGCCAGCAGCCCGCAGCCGGGGGGGGGCACAGATACGCAGTATTTT. This translates into CASSPQPGGGTDTQYF.

Written as DNA, the CDR3 is TGTGCTAGCGGCTCCAACGACATGCGCTCCTACAATGAGCAGTTCTTC. Translating gives CASGSNDMRSYNEQFF. The chain joins TRBV3-1 (or the pseudogene TRBV3-2) to TRBJ2-1, with a tentative D call TRBD2 (6 bases). The CDR3 has 16 residues. The V gene's germline CDR1 is LGHDT and CDR2 YNNKEL (reference sequence).

The chain links TRBV10-1 to TRBJ2-5, with D tentatively TRBD1 (6 bases). Germline-derived CDR1 and CDR2 are WNHNN and SYGVQD (reference sequence). The V end lost 7 bases, the J end lost 2 bases, and 11 bases lay between the germline ends. The CDR3 sequence is 13 residues long. The CDR3 DNA is TGCGCCAGCAATCGTAGGGGGCAAGAGACCCAGTACTTC. Amino acid sequence: CASNRRGQETQYF.

A single count supports this clone. The rearrangement joins TRBV4-1 to TRBJ2-5; 10 positions match TRBD1. V lost 4 bases and J lost 2; bases outside the gene matches: 4. The CDR3 has 15 residues. CDR1 is MGHRA and CDR2 is YSYEKL in the germline V gene. The CDR3 sequence: CASSPPGQGQETQYF. CDR3 bases: TGCGCCAGCAGCCCGCCGGGACAGGGGCAAGAGACCCAGTACTTC.

The chain combines TRBV19 with TRBJ1-5, with TRBD1 matching over 7 bases. This CDR3 has 15 amino acids. CDR1 is LNHDA and CDR2 is SQIVND in the germline V gene (reference sequence). Trimming removed 5 bases from V and 7 bases from J; junction bases left unmatched: 11. CDR3 nucleotide sequence: TGTGCCAGTAGTCCAAGACAGGGAGAAGAACAGCCCCAGCATTTT. It encodes CASSPRQGEEQPQHF. Supplemented by reference TRBV19 and TRBJ1-5, the full variable domain reads DGGITQSPKYLFRKEGQNVTLSCEQNLNHDAMYWYRQDPGQGLRLIYYSQIVNDFQKGDIAEGYSVSREKKESFPLTVTSAQKNPTAFYLCASSPRQGEEQPQHFGDGTRLSIL.

V is TRBV5-1 and J is TRBJ2-1; TRBD1 matches 9 bases. CDR1 and CDR2 (germline): SGHRS, YFSETQ. CDR3 length: 15 amino acids. V was clipped by 3 bases and J by 5 bases; unmatched bases: 6. The CDR3 nucleotides read TGCGCCAGCAGCTGGACAGGGGCAGGTAACAATGAGCAGTTCTTC. As protein: CASSWTGAGNNEQFF.

The rearrangement links TRBV7-9 to TRBJ1-1, with TRBD1 matching over 7 bases. Germline V gene lookup returns CDR1 SEHNR and CDR2 FQNEAQ (reference sequence). This CDR3 contains 17 residues. V trimming: 4 bases; J trimming: 0 bases; junction bases outside the gene matches: 11. The CDR3 spells CASSSSYTGDMNTEAFF. The CDR3 DNA sequence: TGTGCCAGCAGCTCCTCTTACACAGGGGACATGAACACTGAAGCTTTCTTT.

The chain has TRBV27 and TRBJ1-2; D possibly corresponds to TRBD1 (5 bases). Trimming stripped 2 bases from V and 2 bases from J, with 9 bases between. CDR3 size: 14 residues. Per the germline V gene, CDR1 is MNHEY and CDR2 is SMNVEV (reference sequence). The CDR3 spells CASSLTAGNYGYTF. The CDR3 DNA is TGTGCCAGCAGTTTAACGGCAGGGAACTATGGCTACACCTTC.

Many counts were recorded for this clone. The chain is built from TRBV2 and TRBJ1-5; no firm D call. V shed 6 bases and J shed 3 bases, with 9 bases lying between them. The CDR3 consists of 13 residues. The germline V gene encodes CDR1 SNHLY and CDR2 FYNNEI. The CDR3, as DNA: TGTGCCAGCAGAGACACCCACAATCAGCCCCAGCATTTT. Translation gives CASRDTHNQPQHF.

The chain is built from TRBV9 and TRBJ1-2, with 7 bases aligning to TRBD1. The CDR3 contains 14 residues. In germline, CDR1 is SGDLS, CDR2 YYNGEE. V shed 3 bases, J shed 2 bases, and the junction held 4 bases outside the gene matches. CDR3 in amino acids: CASSATGQNYGYTF. The DNA for the CDR3 is TGTGCCAGCAGCGCAACGGGACAGAACTATGGCTACACCTTC.

This clone has only one observation. The chain couples TRBV7-2 to TRBJ1-5; D is perhaps TRBD1 (5 bases). Germline V gene lookup returns CDR1 SGHTA and CDR2 FQGNSA. This CDR3 comprises 15 residues. Trimming took 4 bases from V and 2 from J, leaving 12 bases between them. The CDR3 loop reads CASSSQGGGNQPQHF. The CDR3, as DNA: TGTGCCAGCAGCTCTCAGGGCGGTGGCAATCAGCCCCAGCATTTT. Full variable domain (remainder filled in from reference TRBV7-2 and TRBJ1-5): GAGVSQSPSNKVTEKGKDVELRCDPISGHTALYWYRQSLGQGLEFLIYFQGNSAPDKSGLPSDRFSAERTGGSVSTLTIQRTQQEDSAVYLCASSSQGGGNQPQHFGDGTRLSIL.

The CDR3 sequence: CAWSRGSGGMNTEAFF. CDR3 sequence (DNA): TGTGCCTGGAGCCGCGGGTCAGGGGGGATGAACACTGAAGCTTTCTTT. V is TRBV30 and J is TRBJ1-1, with TRBD1 matching 7 bases. This CDR3 is 16 amino acids long. Unmatched junction bases numbered 10, after V lost 3 bases and J lost 0 bases. CDR1 is GTSNPN, CDR2 SVGIG, per germline (reference sequence).

The chain is built from TRBV2 and TRBJ2-3, with 12 bases fitting TRBD1. The ends lost 9 bases at V and 3 bases at J; junction bases unmatched: 7. CDR1 is SNHLY and CDR2 is FYNNEI in the germline V gene. The CDR3 totals 15 residues. The CDR3 DNA is TGTGCCAGTAAACGGGACAGGGGGCTTACAGATACGCAGTATTTT. It specifies CASKRDRGLTDTQYF.

The genes are TRBV30 and TRBJ1-1; no firm D call. The V end was cut by 4 bases, the J end by 1 base, with 16 bases between. Germline CDR1 and CDR2: GTSNPN and SVGIG (reference sequence). This CDR3 has 15 amino acids. CDR3 region: CAWIGPRRGNTEAFF. The CDR3 DNA follows: TGTGCCTGGATAGGCCCTCGGAGAGGGAACACTGAAGCTTTCTTT.